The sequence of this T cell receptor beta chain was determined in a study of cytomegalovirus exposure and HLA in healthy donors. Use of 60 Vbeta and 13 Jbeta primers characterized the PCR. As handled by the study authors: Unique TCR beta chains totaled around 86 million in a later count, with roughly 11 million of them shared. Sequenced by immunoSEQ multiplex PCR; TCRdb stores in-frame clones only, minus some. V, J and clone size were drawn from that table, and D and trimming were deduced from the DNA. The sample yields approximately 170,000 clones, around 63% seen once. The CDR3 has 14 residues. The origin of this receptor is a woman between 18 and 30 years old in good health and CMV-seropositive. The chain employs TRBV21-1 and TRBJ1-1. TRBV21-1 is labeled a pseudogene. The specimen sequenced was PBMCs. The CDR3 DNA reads TGTGCCAGCCTCCAGGAGGCCTGGGGAACTGAAGCTTTCTTT. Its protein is CASLQEAWGTEAFF.